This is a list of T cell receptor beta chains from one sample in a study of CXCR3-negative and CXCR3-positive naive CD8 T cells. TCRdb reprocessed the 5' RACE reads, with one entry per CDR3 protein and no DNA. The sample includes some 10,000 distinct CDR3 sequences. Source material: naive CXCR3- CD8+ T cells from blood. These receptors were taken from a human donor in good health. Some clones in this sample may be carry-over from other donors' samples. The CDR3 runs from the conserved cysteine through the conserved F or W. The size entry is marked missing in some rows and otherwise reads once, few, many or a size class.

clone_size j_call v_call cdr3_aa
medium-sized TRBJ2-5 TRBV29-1 CSAGLAGSGETQYF
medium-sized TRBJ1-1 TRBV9 CASSVGTGLRNTEAFF
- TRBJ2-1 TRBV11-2 CASSQWSALPLNEQFF
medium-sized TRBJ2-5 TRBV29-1 CSVELTEETQYF
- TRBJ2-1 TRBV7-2 CASSLVGIAEQFF
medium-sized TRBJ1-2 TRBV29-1 CSVTGVANYGYTF
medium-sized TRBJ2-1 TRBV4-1 CASSLEGTSGRPYNEQFF
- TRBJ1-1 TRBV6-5 CASSYSLVREAFF
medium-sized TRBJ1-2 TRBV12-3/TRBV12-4 CASLGAPPGNGYTF
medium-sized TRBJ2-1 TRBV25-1 CASSERSGGYYNEQFF
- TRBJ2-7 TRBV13 CASSLLGDEQHF
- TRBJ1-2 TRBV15 CATSRARHGADYGYTF
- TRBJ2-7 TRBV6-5 CASSPGTSGGPYEQYF
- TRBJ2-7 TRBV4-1 CASSPRDISYEQYF
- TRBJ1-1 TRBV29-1 CSVEPGTNYKNTEAFF
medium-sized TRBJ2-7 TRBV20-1 CSAGGLKSGREEQYF
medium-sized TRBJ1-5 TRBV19 CASHPFRDSLNQPQHF
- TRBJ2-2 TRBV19 CASTQPPRFLAGACELFF
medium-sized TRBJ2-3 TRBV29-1 CSVSGLADSTDTQYF
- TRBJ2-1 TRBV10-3 CAISDGGYNEQFF
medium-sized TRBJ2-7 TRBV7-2 CASSLGAGPAYEQYF
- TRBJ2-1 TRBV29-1 CSGTVGPSYNEQFF
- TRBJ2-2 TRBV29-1 CSVGGLAGINTGELFF
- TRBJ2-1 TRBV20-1 CSARVPDWNEQFF
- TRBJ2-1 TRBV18 CASSPPEVLGIVPNEQFF
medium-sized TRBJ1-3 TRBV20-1 CSARDPSWSSGNTIYF
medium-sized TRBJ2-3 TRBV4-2 CASSQPATSLGAPTDTQYF
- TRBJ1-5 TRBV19 CASSMLSNQPQHF
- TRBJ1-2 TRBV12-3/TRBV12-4 CASSFVQGPYGYTF
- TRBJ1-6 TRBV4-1 CASSVKGINSPLHF
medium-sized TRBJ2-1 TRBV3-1 CASSQGRLAAHNEQFF
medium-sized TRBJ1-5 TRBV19 CASSRPPWEAVSNQPQHF
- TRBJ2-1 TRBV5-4 CASSLEVGKSYNEQFF
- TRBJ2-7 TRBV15 CATSRPDRGTGRNEQYF
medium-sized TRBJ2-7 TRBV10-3 CAISQGRSPPYEQYF
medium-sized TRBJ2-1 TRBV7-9 CASSPPQGTRTNEQFF
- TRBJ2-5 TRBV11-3 CASSDRERETQYF
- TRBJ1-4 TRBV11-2 CASSSQQGTNEKLFF
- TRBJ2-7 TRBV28 CASRQRESSYEQYF
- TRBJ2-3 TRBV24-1 CATSDPETDTQYF
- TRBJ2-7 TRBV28 CASSPRLAKSYEQYF
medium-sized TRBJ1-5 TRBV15 CATSRTSGGGKPQHF